The present TCR beta chain was sequenced within a study of T cells in Graves' hyperthyroidism and ophthalmopathy. The CDR3 is 13 residues long. Germline V gene data show CDR1 as MNHNS and CDR2 as SASEGT. With regard to this clonotype: Its antigen is unknown. A much larger clone lies one base from this, so it may be a read error.

Study conclusions and caveats: Blood also showed most of the thyroid clonotypes that were expanded above 0.001.

Amplified TCR beta CDR3 regions derived from RNA transcripts. TCR CDR3 underwent first-round RT-PCR with the HTBI primer set. TCRdb reprocessed the multiplex PCR reads with MiXCR, giving one entry per CDR3 protein. Of 600,000 to 700,000 distinct CDR3 sequences listed, 40% to 55% were seen once; the top ten hold approximately 6.8%. V and J are TRBV6-1 and TRBJ1-6; 7 bases map to TRBD1. This receptor was obtained from an adult man with Graves' disease, either hyperthyroidism or ophthalmopathy (not recorded which). The source material was peripheral blood or thyroid tissue (not recorded which). The DNA of the CDR3 is TGTGCCAACAGTAGGGACAGCAATTCACCCCTCCACTTT. Protein product: CANSRDSNSPLHF.